The rows below give T cell receptor beta chains drawn from one sample of a study of CD8+CD57+ T cells in acquired aplastic anemia. TCRdb used MiXCR to reprocess the reads, holding one entry per CDR3 protein. The sample lists 200,000 or so distinct CDR3 sequences, 55% to 65% seen once, with 58% in the top ten. The sequencing input was sorted CD4+, CD8+, or CD8+CD57+ T cells (not recorded which) from PBMCs. These receptors were taken from a human donor with aplastic anemia. The CDR3 runs from the conserved cysteine through the conserved F or W. Fields, in order: clone size, V gene, J gene, D gene, CDR3 protein, CDR3 DNA. A D gene is named only where the DNA matches it firmly. Expanded clones are given a class, and other clones once, few, many or no size at all.

clone_size: NA
v_call: TRBV20-1
j_call: TRBJ2-1
d_call: TRBD2
cdr3_aa: CSARGSTSGRATGEQFF
cdr3_nt: TGCAGTGCTAGAGGGTCGACTAGCGGGAGGGCCACGGGTGAGCAGTTCTTC

clone_size: NA
v_call: TRBV24-1
j_call: TRBJ2-3
d_call: NA
cdr3_aa: CATSDRQGTDTQYF
cdr3_nt: TGTGCCACCAGTGATCGGCAGGGCACAGATACGCAGTATTTT

clone_size: few
v_call: TRBV19
j_call: TRBJ1-6
d_call: NA
cdr3_aa: CASSQGGSPLHF
cdr3_nt: TGTGCCAGTAGCCAGGGTGGATCACCCCTCCACTTT

clone_size: NA
v_call: TRBV4-3
j_call: TRBJ1-6
d_call: TRBD1
cdr3_aa: CASSQGPPGTGDSPLHF
cdr3_nt: TGCGCCAGCAGCCAAGGACCCCCAGGGACAGGGGACTCACCCCTCCACTTT

clone_size: few
v_call: TRBV15
j_call: TRBJ1-3
d_call: NA
cdr3_aa: CATSRESGSGNTIYF
cdr3_nt: TGTGCCACCAGCAGAGAGAGTGGCTCTGGAAACACCATATATTTT

clone_size: NA
v_call: TRBV12-3/TRBV12-4
j_call: TRBJ1-3
d_call: NA
cdr3_aa: CASRSPEDEGSTIYF
cdr3_nt: TGTGCCAGCCGCTCTCCGGAGGACGAGGGAAGCACCATATATTTT

clone_size: NA
v_call: TRBV12-3/TRBV12-4
j_call: TRBJ1-1
d_call: TRBD1
cdr3_aa: CASRTGENTEAFF
cdr3_nt: TGTGCCAGCAGGACAGGGGAGAACACTGAAGCTTTCTTT

clone_size: NA
v_call: TRBV15
j_call: TRBJ2-7
d_call: TRBD1
cdr3_aa: CATSSSNRGAYEQYF
cdr3_nt: TGTGCCACCAGCAGCTCAAACAGGGGAGCCTACGAGCAGTACTTC

clone_size: NA
v_call: TRBV10-3
j_call: TRBJ2-4
d_call: NA
cdr3_aa: CAISEGLAKNIQYF
cdr3_nt: TGTGCCATCAGTGAGGGTCTGGCCAAAAACATTCAGTACTTC

clone_size: many
v_call: TRBV7-9
j_call: TRBJ1-2
d_call: TRBD1
cdr3_aa: CASSKGAGTNYGYTF
cdr3_nt: TGTGCCAGCAGCAAGGGGGCAGGGACGAACTATGGCTACACCTTC

clone_size: NA
v_call: TRBV10-3
j_call: TRBJ1-6
d_call: TRBD1
cdr3_aa: CAILEQGARNSPLHF
cdr3_nt: TGTGCCATCTTGGAGCAGGGGGCCCGAAATTCACCCCTCCACTTT

clone_size: NA
v_call: TRBV10-3
j_call: TRBJ2-1
d_call: NA
cdr3_aa: CAIGTSNEQFF
cdr3_nt: TGTGCCATCGGAACAAGCAATGAGCAGTTCTTC

clone_size: NA
v_call: TRBV2
j_call: TRBJ2-1
d_call: NA
cdr3_aa: CASSVEGRSHEQFF
cdr3_nt: TGTGCCAGCAGTGTCGAGGGAAGGTCTCATGAGCAGTTCTTC

clone_size: NA
v_call: TRBV20-1
j_call: TRBJ2-7
d_call: NA
cdr3_aa: CSAREMPYEQYF
cdr3_nt: TGCAGTGCTAGAGAGATGCCCTACGAGCAGTACTTC

clone_size: many
v_call: TRBV20-1
j_call: TRBJ1-2
d_call: NA
cdr3_aa: CSASTGNYGYTF
cdr3_nt: TGCAGTGCCTCGACAGGAAATTATGGCTACACCTTC

clone_size: NA
v_call: TRBV7-8
j_call: TRBJ2-1
d_call: NA
cdr3_aa: CASSLAGRLYNEQFF
cdr3_nt: TGTGCCAGCAGCTTAGCGGGACGGTTATACAATGAGCAGTTCTTC

clone_size: NA
v_call: TRBV7-8
j_call: TRBJ2-3
d_call: TRBD2
cdr3_aa: CASSNGLAGRDTQYF
cdr3_nt: TGTGCCAGCAGCAACGGACTAGCGGGACGGGATACGCAGTATTTT

clone_size: NA
v_call: TRBV20-1
j_call: TRBJ2-1
d_call: NA
cdr3_aa: CSASTEDLFDEQFF
cdr3_nt: TGCAGTGCTTCCACCGAGGATCTGTTCGATGAGCAGTTCTTC

clone_size: NA
v_call: TRBV20-1
j_call: TRBJ2-1
d_call: TRBD2
cdr3_aa: CSANPLAAYNEQFF
cdr3_nt: TGCAGTGCTAACCCACTAGCGGCCTACAATGAGCAGTTCTTC

clone_size: NA
v_call: TRBV19
j_call: TRBJ1-1
d_call: NA
cdr3_aa: CASRSRGLNTEAFF
cdr3_nt: TGTGCCAGTCGATCGCGGGGTTTAAACACTGAAGCTTTCTTT

clone_size: NA
v_call: TRBV5-1
j_call: TRBJ2-1
d_call: NA
cdr3_aa: CASSLIGGVDEQFF
cdr3_nt: TGCGCCAGCAGCTTGATTGGAGGGGTCGATGAGCAGTTCTTC

clone_size: NA
v_call: TRBV11-3
j_call: TRBJ2-7
d_call: NA
cdr3_aa: CASSLGLGEPYEQYF
cdr3_nt: TGTGCCAGCAGCTTAGGACTAGGAGAGCCCTACGAGCAGTACTTC

clone_size: few
v_call: TRBV20-1
j_call: TRBJ1-1
d_call: NA
cdr3_aa: CSASFMNTEAFF
cdr3_nt: TGCAGTGCTAGCTTCATGAACACTGAAGCTTTCTTT

clone_size: few
v_call: TRBV15
j_call: TRBJ2-3
d_call: TRBD2
cdr3_aa: CATSSSGSVDTQYF
cdr3_nt: TGTGCCACCAGCAGCAGCGGGAGTGTAGATACGCAGTATTTT

clone_size: NA
v_call: TRBV5-4
j_call: TRBJ2-1
d_call: TRBD2
cdr3_aa: CAGSQYQGLGFGEQFF
cdr3_nt: TGTGCCGGCAGCCAGTACCAGGGACTAGGATTTGGAGAGCAGTTCTTC

clone_size: few
v_call: TRBV7-9
j_call: TRBJ2-3
d_call: NA
cdr3_aa: CASRPDTQYF
cdr3_nt: TGTGCCAGCAGACCCGATACGCAGTATTTT

clone_size: NA
v_call: TRBV27
j_call: TRBJ2-2
d_call: TRBD1
cdr3_aa: CASSLQGAGRAGELFF
cdr3_nt: TGTGCCAGCAGTCTACAGGGGGCGGGAAGGGCCGGGGAGCTGTTTTTT

clone_size: NA
v_call: TRBV12-5
j_call: TRBJ2-7
d_call: NA
cdr3_aa: CASGFTRDRSYEQYF
cdr3_nt: TGTGCTAGTGGTTTCACACGCGACAGAAGCTACGAGCAGTACTTC

clone_size: NA
v_call: TRBV7-2
j_call: TRBJ1-2
d_call: NA
cdr3_aa: CASSLSTGNYGYTF
cdr3_nt: TGTGCCAGCAGCTTAAGCACAGGCAACTATGGCTACACCTTC

clone_size: few
v_call: TRBV24-1
j_call: TRBJ2-1
d_call: NA
cdr3_aa: CATTSDGIF
cdr3_nt: TGTGCCACCACTTCCGACGGGATCTTC

clone_size: NA
v_call: TRBV19
j_call: TRBJ2-1
d_call: NA
cdr3_aa: CASSAGLYNEQFF
cdr3_nt: TGTGCCAGTAGTGCGGGACTTTACAATGAGCAGTTCTTC

clone_size: many
v_call: TRBV4-1
j_call: TRBJ1-4
d_call: NA
cdr3_aa: CASSQATGLLDEKLFF
cdr3_nt: TGCGCCAGCAGCCAAGCTACAGGTCTGTTGGATGAAAAACTGTTTTTT

clone_size: few
v_call: TRBV10-3
j_call: TRBJ2-2
d_call: NA
cdr3_aa: CAISAGGELFF
cdr3_nt: TGTGCCATCAGTGCGGGCGGGGAGCTGTTTTTT

clone_size: NA
v_call: TRBV10-1
j_call: TRBJ2-5
d_call: TRBD2
cdr3_aa: CASSESTASGRWETQYF
cdr3_nt: TGCGCCAGCAGTGAGTCGACGGCTAGCGGGAGGTGGGAGACCCAGTACTTC

clone_size: NA
v_call: TRBV5-1
j_call: TRBJ2-7
d_call: TRBD1
cdr3_aa: CASSFTGATYEQYF
cdr3_nt: TGTGCCAGCAGCTTCACAGGGGCAACCTACGAGCAGTACTTC

clone_size: NA
v_call: TRBV5-1
j_call: TRBJ2-1
d_call: TRBD2
cdr3_aa: CASSFGTSGEEQFF
cdr3_nt: TGCGCCAGCAGCTTCGGGACTAGCGGAGAGGAGCAGTTCTTC

clone_size: NA
v_call: TRBV7-3
j_call: TRBJ2-7
d_call: TRBD1
cdr3_aa: CASSVTGGASYEQYF
cdr3_nt: TGTGCCAGCAGCGTAACAGGGGGCGCGTCCTACGAGCAGTACTTC

clone_size: many
v_call: TRBV10-3
j_call: TRBJ1-2
d_call: NA
cdr3_aa: CAISVGQSDLANYGYTF
cdr3_nt: TGTGCCATCAGTGTTGGACAGAGCGACCTCGCAAACTATGGCTACACCTTC

clone_size: many
v_call: TRBV9
j_call: TRBJ2-3
d_call: TRBD2
cdr3_aa: CASSPSGGGSTDTQYF
cdr3_nt: TGTGCCAGCAGCCCCAGCGGGGGAGGCTCCACAGATACGCAGTATTTT

clone_size: NA
v_call: TRBV20-1
j_call: TRBJ1-1
d_call: NA
cdr3_aa: CSAVPTTVNTEAFF
cdr3_nt: TGCAGCGCCGTACCCACGACAGTGAACACTGAAGCTTTCTTT

clone_size: many
v_call: TRBV5-4
j_call: TRBJ2-7
d_call: TRBD2
cdr3_aa: CASSLEGLAGPPYEQYF
cdr3_nt: TGTGCCAGCAGCTTGGAGGGACTAGCGGGACCCCCTTACGAGCAGTACTTC

clone_size: NA
v_call: TRBV5-1
j_call: TRBJ2-7
d_call: NA
cdr3_aa: CASSLEAVDSYEQYF
cdr3_nt: TGCGCCAGCAGCTTGGAGGCAGTGGACTCCTACGAGCAGTACTTC

clone_size: many
v_call: TRBV12-3/TRBV12-4
j_call: TRBJ2-7
d_call: NA
cdr3_aa: CASSPSSSKGYEQYF
cdr3_nt: TGTGCCAGCAGCCCTTCGTCTAGCAAGGGGTACGAGCAGTACTTC

clone_size: NA
v_call: TRBV25-1
j_call: TRBJ2-3
d_call: NA
cdr3_aa: CASSAPEGDTQYF
cdr3_nt: TGTGCCAGCAGTGCGCCGGAGGGGGATACGCAGTATTTT

clone_size: NA
v_call: TRBV7-2
j_call: TRBJ2-3
d_call: NA
cdr3_aa: CASRPFLEGSTDTQYF
cdr3_nt: TGTGCCAGCAGACCCTTCCTAGAGGGCAGCACAGATACGCAGTATTTT

clone_size: NA
v_call: TRBV20-1
j_call: TRBJ1-1
d_call: TRBD1
cdr3_aa: CSATRDRVATEAFF
cdr3_nt: TGCAGTGCTACTCGGGACAGGGTGGCCACTGAAGCTTTCTTT

clone_size: NA
v_call: TRBV19
j_call: TRBJ2-1
d_call: TRBD1
cdr3_aa: CASREGQGWYEQFF
cdr3_nt: TGTGCCAGTAGAGAGGGACAGGGTTGGTATGAGCAGTTCTTC

clone_size: NA
v_call: TRBV7-3
j_call: TRBJ2-7
d_call: NA
cdr3_aa: CASSLPGLYEQYF
cdr3_nt: TGTGCCAGCAGCTTGCCGGGGCTCTACGAGCAGTACTTC